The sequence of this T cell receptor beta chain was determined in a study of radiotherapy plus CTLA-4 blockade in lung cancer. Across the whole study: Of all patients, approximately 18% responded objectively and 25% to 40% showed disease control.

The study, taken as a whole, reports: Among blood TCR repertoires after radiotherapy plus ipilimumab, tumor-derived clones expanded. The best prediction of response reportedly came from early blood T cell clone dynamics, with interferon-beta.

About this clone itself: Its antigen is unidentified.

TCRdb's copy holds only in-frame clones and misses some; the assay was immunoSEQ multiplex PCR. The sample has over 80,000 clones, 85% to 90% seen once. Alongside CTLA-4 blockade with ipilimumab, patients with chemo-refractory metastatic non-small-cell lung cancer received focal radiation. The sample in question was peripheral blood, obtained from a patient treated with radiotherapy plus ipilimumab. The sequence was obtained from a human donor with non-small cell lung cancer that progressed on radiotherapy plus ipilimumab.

The CDR3 loop is CSVVPGGTEAFF. For the CDR3, the DNA is TGCAGCGTTGTTCCAGGGGGCACTGAAGCTTTCTTT. This chain links TRBV29-1 with TRBJ1-1; 7 bases match TRBD1. Germline CDR1 SQVTM, CDR2 ANQGSEA. CDR3 length: 12 residues. Trimming at V came to 4 bases and at J to 4 bases, leaving 3 bases not matched to a gene.